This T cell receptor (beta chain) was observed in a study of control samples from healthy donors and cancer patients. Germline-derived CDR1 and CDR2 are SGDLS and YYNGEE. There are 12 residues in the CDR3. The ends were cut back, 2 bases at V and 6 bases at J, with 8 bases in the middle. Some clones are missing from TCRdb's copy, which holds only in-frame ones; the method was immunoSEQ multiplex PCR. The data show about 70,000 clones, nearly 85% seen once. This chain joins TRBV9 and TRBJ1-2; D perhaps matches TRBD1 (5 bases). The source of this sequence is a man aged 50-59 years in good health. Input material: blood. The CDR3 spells CASSVQGDGYTF. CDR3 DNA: TGTGCCAGCAGCGTCCAGGGAGATGGCTACACCTTC. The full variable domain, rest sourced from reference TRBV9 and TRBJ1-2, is DSGVTQTPKHLITATGQRVTLRCSPRSGDLSVYWYQQSLDQGLQFLIQYYNGEERAKGNILERFSAQQFPDLHSELNLSSLELGDSALYFCASSVQGDGYTFGSGTRLTVV.